A selection of T cell receptor beta chains follows, all from one sample in a study of identical twins. TCRdb reprocessed the 5' RACE reads via MiXCR and lists one record per CDR3 protein. The table lists some 570,000 distinct CDR3 sequences, 20% to 25% of them singletons. The data also belong to a second study, concerning yellow fever vaccine responses in identical twins.

Sequencing input: CD4+ T cells sorted from blood. The receptors here all came from a young woman in good health. The CDR3 runs from the conserved cysteine through the conserved F or W. The D gene is left open where the match is weak. Clone size is not always given. Where it is, it says once, few, many or a class for expanded clones.

j_call | clone_size | v_call | d_call | cdr3_aa | cdr3_nt
TRBJ2-3 | few | TRBV7-9 | NA | CASSFVVAGTDTQYF | TGTGCCAGCAGCTTCGTCGTAGCGGGCACAGATACGCAGTATTTT
TRBJ1-6 | NA | TRBV3-1 | NA | CASSPGDGYPLHF | TGTGCCAGCTCCCCAGGCGACGGTTACCCCCTCCACTTT
TRBJ2-3 | many | TRBV12-3/TRBV12-4 | TRBD2 | CASSSGGPVATDTQYF | TGTGCCAGCTCCAGCGGGGGGCCGGTAGCCACAGATACGCAGTATTTT
TRBJ2-1 | few | TRBV3-1 | TRBD2 | CASSPARGASGRAPYNEQFF | TGTGCCAGCAGCCCTGCGAGAGGGGCTAGCGGGAGGGCCCCTTACAATGAGCAGTTCTTC
TRBJ2-3 | NA | TRBV28 | NA | CAIGPAFFDTQYF | TGTGCCATCGGCCCTGCTTTTTTCGATACGCAGTATTTT
TRBJ2-2 | few | TRBV11-2 | NA | CASSPGRWGQVITGELFF | TGTGCCAGCAGCCCGGGGAGATGGGGGCAAGTAATCACCGGGGAGCTGTTTTTT
TRBJ2-7 | NA | TRBV7-9 | TRBD2 | CASSLGLAGGYPYEQYF | TGTGCCAGCAGCTTAGGACTAGCGGGAGGCTACCCCTACGAGCAGTACTTC
TRBJ1-2 | few | TRBV7-9 | NA | CASSFGGPGFGGYTF | TGTGCCAGCAGCTTCGGGGGGCCCGGGTTTGGCGGCTACACCTTC
TRBJ1-1 | NA | TRBV7-8 | NA | CASSLVGLEAFF | TGTGCCAGCAGCTTAGTGGGTCTTGAAGCTTTCTTT
TRBJ2-3 | few | TRBV3-1 | NA | CASSHRDTQYF | TGTGCCAGCAGCCACAGGGATACGCAGTATTTT
TRBJ2-2 | few | TRBV24-1 | NA | CATTGTAGGELFF | TGTGCCACCACTGGGACAGCGGGCGGGGAGCTGTTTTTT
TRBJ2-7 | few | TRBV6-2/TRBV6-3 | TRBD2 | CASSYAGLAAEQYF | TGTGCCAGCAGTTACGCGGGACTAGCGGCCGAGCAGTACTTC
TRBJ1-6 | few | TRBV10-3 | NA | CAINRDRDSPLHF | TGTGCCATCAACCGGGACCGAGATTCACCCCTCCACTTT
TRBJ2-1 | few | TRBV6-5 | NA | CASSSTQGEQFF | TGTGCCAGCAGTTCCACTCAGGGTGAGCAGTTCTTC
TRBJ2-1 | NA | TRBV11-2 | NA | CASSLDLRISGYNEQFF | TGTGCCAGCAGCTTAGATCTTCGGATTAGCGGATACAATGAGCAGTTCTTC
TRBJ2-2 | NA | TRBV5-1 | NA | CASSPDYNTGELFF | TGCGCCAGCAGCCCGGACTATAACACCGGGGAGCTGTTTTTT
TRBJ1-1 | NA | TRBV7-9 | NA | CASSSQGREAFF | TGTGCCAGCAGCTCCCAGGGTCGGGAAGCTTTCTTT
TRBJ2-2 | few | TRBV6-2/TRBV6-3 | NA | CASRPRRGPILSGAANTGELFF | TGTGCCAGCAGGCCGCGGAGGGGGCCCATTTTATCAGGCGCCGCGAACACCGGGGAGCTGTTTTTT
TRBJ2-2 | few | TRBV24-1 | NA | CATSDSGTTNTGELFF | TGTGCCACCAGTGACTCCGGGACAACGAACACCGGGGAGCTGTTTTTT
TRBJ2-7 | few | TRBV6-1 | NA | CASSLGAWSYEQYF | TGTGCCAGCAGTCTTGGGGCTTGGAGCTACGAGCAGTACTTC
TRBJ2-7 | few | TRBV7-2 | TRBD2 | CASSHTSVYEQYF | TGTGCCAGCAGCCACACTAGCGTCTACGAGCAGTACTTC
TRBJ2-2 | NA | TRBV5-5 | NA | CASSPEWGRTGELFF | TGTGCCAGCAGCCCCGAGTGGGGGCGCACCGGGGAGCTGTTTTTT
TRBJ2-3 | NA | TRBV20-1 | NA | CSARDKEVVGGPPDTQYF | TGCAGTGCTAGAGATAAGGAAGTGGTAGGAGGGCCTCCCGATACGCAGTATTTT
TRBJ2-3 | NA | TRBV29-1 | TRBD1 | CSVQDRDLTDTQYF | TGCAGCGTGCAGGACAGGGACCTCACAGATACGCAGTATTTT
TRBJ2-1 | NA | TRBV12-3/TRBV12-4 | NA | CASSRERDPGHF | TGTGCCAGCAGCCGCGAGAGGGACCCAGGGCACTTC
TRBJ2-2 | NA | TRBV12-3/TRBV12-4 | TRBD2 | CASSITSGGYTGELFF | TGTGCCAGCAGTATAACTAGCGGGGGATACACCGGGGAGCTGTTTTTT
TRBJ1-1 | many | TRBV12-3/TRBV12-4 | NA | CASSLVENTEAFF | TGTGCCAGCAGTTTAGTGGAGAACACTGAAGCTTTCTTT
TRBJ1-4 | NA | TRBV4-1 | TRBD1 | CASSQVGQRNEKLFF | TGCGCCAGCAGCCAAGTGGGACAGCGTAATGAAAAACTGTTTTTT
TRBJ2-7 | few | TRBV5-1 | TRBD1 | CASSLGDRVSYEQYF | TGCGCCAGCAGCCTGGGGGACAGGGTTTCCTACGAGCAGTACTTC
TRBJ2-7 | NA | TRBV21-1 | NA | CASSKPGQGAYEQYF | TGTGCCAGCAGCAAACCGGGACAGGGAGCCTACGAGCAGTACTTC
TRBJ2-1 | few | TRBV15 | TRBD1 | CATSSPTGKANNEQFF | TGTGCCACCAGCAGTCCGACAGGGAAGGCCAACAATGAGCAGTTCTTC
TRBJ2-3 | NA | TRBV5-1 | NA | CASSGRTSTDTQYF | TGCGCCAGCTCCGGACGGACAAGCACAGATACGCAGTATTTT
TRBJ2-5 | few | TRBV25-1 | NA | CASSWGSIGETQYF | TGTGCCAGCAGTTGGGGGTCGATCGGAGAGACCCAGTACTTC
TRBJ1-6 | few | TRBV12-3/TRBV12-4 | NA | CASSLAGVSGSPLHF | TGTGCCAGCAGTTTAGCTGGTGTTTCTGGGTCACCCCTCCACTTT
TRBJ2-4 | few | TRBV5-1 | NA | CASSHVETGGGKNIQYF | TGCGCCAGCAGCCACGTAGAGACGGGTGGAGGCAAAAACATTCAGTACTTC
TRBJ2-7 | NA | TRBV3-1 | TRBD2 | CASSQLAGALYEQYF | TGTGCCAGCAGCCAGCTAGCGGGAGCACTCTACGAGCAGTACTTC
TRBJ2-3 | few | TRBV24-1 | TRBD1 | CATSEPGQYTQYF | TGTGCCACCAGTGAGCCGGGACAGTATACGCAGTATTTT
TRBJ2-3 | NA | TRBV5-1 | NA | CASSLFSADTQYF | TGCGCCAGCAGCTTATTTAGCGCAGATACGCAGTATTTT
TRBJ2-1 | few | TRBV24-1 | TRBD2 | CATSRTSGSYEQFF | TGTGCCACCAGTCGGACTAGCGGGAGCTATGAGCAGTTCTTC
TRBJ1-1 | NA | TRBV5-1 | NA | CASSPVRAGNTEAFF | TGCGCCAGCAGCCCCGTGAGGGCCGGGAACACTGAAGCTTTCTTT
TRBJ2-1 | few | TRBV4-1 | TRBD2 | CASSQEVLSGIYNEQFF | TGCGCCAGCAGCCAAGAAGTTCTTAGCGGGATCTACAATGAGCAGTTCTTC
TRBJ1-1 | few | TRBV5-1 | TRBD1 | CASSIQGELNTEAFF | TGCGCCAGCAGCATACAGGGGGAGCTCAACACTGAAGCTTTCTTT
TRBJ2-2 | NA | TRBV29-1 | NA | CSVGGVNRANTGELFF | TGCAGCGTTGGGGGGGTGAACAGGGCGAACACCGGGGAGCTGTTTTTT
TRBJ2-1 | NA | TRBV3-1 | NA | CASSQGTNNLYSDF | TGTGCCAGCAGCCAAGGGACTAATAATTTGTATTCCGACTTC
TRBJ2-5 | few | TRBV29-1 | NA | CSVRQAAETQYF | TGCAGCGTTCGGCAGGCCGCGGAGACCCAGTACTTC
TRBJ2-2 | few | TRBV20-1 | NA | CSARVEGANTGELFF | TGCAGTGCTAGAGTGGAGGGCGCGAACACCGGGGAGCTGTTTTTT
TRBJ2-2 | few | TRBV10-3 | TRBD1 | CAISEGTVSLGELFF | TGTGCCATCAGTGAGGGGACAGTGAGCCTCGGGGAGCTGTTTTTT
TRBJ2-4 | few | TRBV25-1 | NA | CASSESPGEGKNIQYF | TGTGCCAGCAGTGAATCCCCAGGGGAAGGCAAAAACATTCAGTACTTC
TRBJ1-2 | NA | TRBV28 | NA | CASSLGQAGGYTF | TGTGCCAGCAGTTTAGGCCAGGCGGGGGGCTACACCTTC
TRBJ2-5 | NA | TRBV7-9 | TRBD2 | CASSLWGSGNQETQYF | TGTGCCAGCAGCTTATGGGGTAGCGGGAACCAAGAGACCCAGTACTTC